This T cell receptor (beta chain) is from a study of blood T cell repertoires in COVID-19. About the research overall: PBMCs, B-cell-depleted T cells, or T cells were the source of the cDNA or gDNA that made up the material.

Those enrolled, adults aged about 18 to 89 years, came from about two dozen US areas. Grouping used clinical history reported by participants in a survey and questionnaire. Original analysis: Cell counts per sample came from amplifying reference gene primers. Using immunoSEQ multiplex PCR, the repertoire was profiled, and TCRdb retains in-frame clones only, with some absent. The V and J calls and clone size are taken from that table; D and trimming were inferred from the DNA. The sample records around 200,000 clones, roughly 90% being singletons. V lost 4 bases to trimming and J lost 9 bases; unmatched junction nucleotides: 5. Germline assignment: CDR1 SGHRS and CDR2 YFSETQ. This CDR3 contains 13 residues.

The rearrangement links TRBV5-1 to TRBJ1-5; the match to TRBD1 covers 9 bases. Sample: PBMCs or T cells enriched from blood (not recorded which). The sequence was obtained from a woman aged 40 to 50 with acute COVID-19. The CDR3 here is CASSEGQGLPQHF. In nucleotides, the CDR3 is TGCGCCAGCAGCGAAGGACAGGGGTTGCCCCAGCATTTT.